This section outlines one T cell receptor beta chain sequence together with its context. Method: immunoSEQ multiplex PCR; TCRdb's copy keeps in-frame clones and lacks some. The sample records over 85,000 clones, roughly 93% being singletons. V gave up 8 bases and J gave up 4 bases; unmatched junction bases: 5. Germline V gene data show CDR1 as ENHRY and CDR2 as SYGVKD. The CDR3 totals 13 residues. This sample was taken from a study of control samples from healthy donors and cancer patients. The chain combines TRBV10-3 with TRBJ2-3; 8 bases align to TRBD1. The receptor's source is a woman under 40 in good health. The material sequenced was blood. The CDR3 loop reads CAIAQGASDTQYF. The CDR3 DNA is TGTGCCATCGCGCAGGGGGCATCAGATACGCAGTATTTT.